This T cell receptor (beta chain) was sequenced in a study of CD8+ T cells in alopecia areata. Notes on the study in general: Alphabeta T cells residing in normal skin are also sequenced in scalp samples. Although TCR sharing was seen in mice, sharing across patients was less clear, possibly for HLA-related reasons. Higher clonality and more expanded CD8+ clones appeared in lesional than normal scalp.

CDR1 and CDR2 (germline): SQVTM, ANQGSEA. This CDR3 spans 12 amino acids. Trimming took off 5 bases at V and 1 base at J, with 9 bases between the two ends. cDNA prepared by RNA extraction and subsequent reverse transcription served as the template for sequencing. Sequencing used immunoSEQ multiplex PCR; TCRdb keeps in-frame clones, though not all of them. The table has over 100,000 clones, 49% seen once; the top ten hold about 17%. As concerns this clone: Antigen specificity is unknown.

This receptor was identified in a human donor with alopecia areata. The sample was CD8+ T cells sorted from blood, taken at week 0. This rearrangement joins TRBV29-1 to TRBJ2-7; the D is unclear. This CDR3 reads CSVLIGSYEQYF. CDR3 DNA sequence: TGCAGCGTTCTTATCGGGTCCTACGAGCAGTACTTC.